This TCR beta chain is drawn from a study of T cells in Graves' hyperthyroidism and ophthalmopathy. Background on the study: Peripheral blood was collected at initial diagnosis, before any treatment.

Clinical Activity Scores of at least 3, NOSPECS grades of at least 4 and durations under 3 months characterized ophthalmopathy patients. Researchers barred patients who had uncontrolled infection, other autoimmune disease, pregnancy or lactation. This clonotype was counted many times. The antigen remains undetermined. Findings of the study overall: Researchers found most expanded thyroid clonotypes above 0.001 in blood as well.

The V gene lost 1 base and the J gene lost 5 bases, with 15 bases spanning the gap. CDR1 is LGHDT and CDR2 is YNNKEL in the germline V gene (reference sequence). The CDR3 consists of 16 residues. Amplification targeted TCR beta CDR3 regions from RNA transcripts. The TCR CDR3 was amplified in a first-round RT-PCR using the HTBI primer set. A single record per CDR3 protein comes from TCRdb applying MiXCR to the multiplex PCR reads. The sample records about 380,000 distinct CDR3 sequences, more than 12% being singletons. The genes are TRBV3-1 and TRBJ2-1; D may match TRBD1 or TRBD2 (5 bases each). Sequencing was carried out using blood. This receptor was identified in a young woman with Graves' ophthalmopathy. The CDR3 sequence is CASSQGLPPGHNEQFF. DNA of the CDR3: TGTGCCAGCAGCCAAGGTTTACCTCCGGGACACAATGAGCAGTTCTTC.